Listed below are T cell receptor beta chains from one sample, sequenced in a study of human T cells and chemical hapten exposure. Using its own MiXCR run on the RACE reads, TCRdb lists one record per CDR3 protein. The sample records roughly 130,000 distinct CDR3 sequences, about 9% being singletons. Sequenced material: whole blood. The source is a male donor in good health. Some clones in this sample may be carry-over from other donors' samples. CDR3s include the opening cysteine and the closing phenylalanine or tryptophan. The D gene is left open where the match is weak. Size is omitted from some rows. Given values are once, few, many or a class for expanded clones.

j_call d_call clone_size v_call cdr3_nt cdr3_aa
TRBJ2-4 TRBD2 many TRBV29-1 TGCAGCGTTGGGGCCGGGGGGACCAAAAACATTCAGTACTTC CSVGAGGTKNIQYF
TRBJ2-7 NA few TRBV18 TGTGCCAGCTCACCGGGACAATTCTATCCCTACGAGCAGTACTTC CASSPGQFYPYEQYF
TRBJ2-2 NA NA TRBV6-5 TGTGCCAGCTTTCGGGTAGCGAACCCGAACACCGGGGAGCTGTTTTTT CASFRVANPNTGELFF
TRBJ2-2 NA few TRBV7-9 TGTGCCAGCAGCCCCTTGACTAGTGGAAACACCGGGGAGCTGTTTTTT CASSPLTSGNTGELFF
TRBJ2-1 TRBD2 many TRBV11-2 TGTGCCAGCAGCTTCGGGGGGAGCTCCTACAATGAGCAGTTCTTC CASSFGGSSYNEQFF
TRBJ1-2 NA few TRBV19 TGTGCCAGTAGTTTTCAGGGCGGGTATGGCTACACCTTC CASSFQGGYGYTF
TRBJ2-7 TRBD2 NA TRBV14 TGTGCCAGCAGCCGGGGACTAGCGGACGAGCAGTACTTC CASSRGLADEQYF
TRBJ1-6 TRBD1 NA TRBV7-2 TGTGCCAGCAGCTCTTCGACAGGGAACTCCTATAATTCACCCCTCCACTTT CASSSSTGNSYNSPLHF
TRBJ2-7 TRBD1 NA TRBV2 TGTGCCAGCATCCCCCCGGGACAGGGGGAGAACGAGCAGTACTTC CASIPPGQGENEQYF
TRBJ2-1 TRBD2 NA TRBV6-5 TGTGCCAGCAGTTATGGTCTAGCGGTGACCTACAATGAGCAGTTCTTC CASSYGLAVTYNEQFF
TRBJ2-7 NA NA TRBV7-9 TGTGCCAGCAGCTTAGGATTCGGCGGGAATAGCTACGAGCAGTACTTC CASSLGFGGNSYEQYF
TRBJ2-7 NA many TRBV6-2/TRBV6-3 TGTGCCAGCAGTTCCCGGGACGGGAGCTCCTACGAGCAGTACTTC CASSSRDGSSYEQYF
TRBJ2-2 NA NA TRBV29-1 TGCAGCGGTGGCAAGGTGGACGGGGAGCTGTTTTTT CSGGKVDGELFF
TRBJ1-1 NA few TRBV19 TGTGCCAGTAGTACTTCCTTGCGCACTGAAGCTTTCTTT CASSTSLRTEAFF
TRBJ1-3 NA many TRBV18 TGTGCCAGCTCACCGACCCGGTTCTCTGGAAACACCATATATTTT CASSPTRFSGNTIYF
TRBJ2-7 TRBD2 many TRBV11-2 TGTGCCAGCAGACGCGGGCTATGGACTAGTCCCGAAAGCTACGAGCAGTACTTC CASRRGLWTSPESYEQYF
TRBJ2-3 TRBD2 NA TRBV7-6 TGTGCCAGCAGCCTGACTAGCGGGGGGGCTGGAGATACGCAGTATTTT CASSLTSGGAGDTQYF
TRBJ2-3 TRBD1 few TRBV10-3 TGTGCCATCAAGGGGGCCTTCTACACAGATACGCAGTATTTT CAIKGAFYTDTQYF
TRBJ1-1 TRBD1 many TRBV29-1 TGCAGCGTCTACAGGGGCACTGAAGCTTTCTTT CSVYRGTEAFF
TRBJ1-6 NA NA TRBV25-1 TGTGCCAGCAGTGAATGGGGGGGAGGTAATTCACCCCTCCACTTT CASSEWGGGNSPLHF
TRBJ2-7 TRBD1 few TRBV5-1 TGCGCCAGCAGCTTGGGGACAGGTCTCTACGAGCAGTACTTC CASSLGTGLYEQYF
TRBJ1-1 NA NA TRBV5-1 TGCGCCAGCAGCTTGGGCGTGACAGAGAACACTGAAGCTTTCTTT CASSLGVTENTEAFF
TRBJ2-2 NA many TRBV7-2 TGTGCCAGCAGCCCCACGGGGGCTCCTACCGGGGAGCTGTTTTTT CASSPTGAPTGELFF